The sequence of this TCR beta chain was determined in a study of early T cells in non-severe SARS-CoV-2 infection. Germline CDR1 reads SEHNR; CDR2 reads FQNEAQ (reference sequence). The ends lost 1 base at V and 12 bases at J; junction bases unmatched: 14. The CDR3 is 15 residues long. TCRdb called the 5' RACE reads again in MiXCR, with one record for every CDR3 protein. The data contain about 39,000 distinct CDR3 sequences, roughly 6% of them singletons. The chain uses TRBV7-9 and TRBJ1-2; TRBD1 agrees at 7 bases. This sequence originates from an adult who was a healthcare worker with PCR-confirmed SARS-CoV-2 infection or an uninfected control (not recorded which). The sequences come from whole blood, collected at baseline. The chain's CDR3 is CASSLVGDSPAVDTF. The CDR3 DNA sequence: TGTGCCAGCAGCTTAGTGGGGGACAGCCCCGCTGTAGACACCTTC.